These 8 T cell receptor beta chains share one sample of origin, sequenced in a study of CD8 T cell repertoires and HIV-1 epitope variants. The antigens these receptors bind are not known. The table came from immunoSEQ multiplex PCR; TCRdb's copy has only in-frame clones and leaves some out. The sample has fewer than 6,500 clones, 64% seen once. The sample was cultured CD8+ T cells derived from PBMCs. These TCRs come from a male donor with HIV.

J is TRBJ2-7 and V is TRBV2, with TRBD2 matching over 7 bases. There are 15 residues in the CDR3. After removal of 7 bases from V and 5 bases from J, the junction contained 14 bases not matched to a gene. CDR1 and CDR2 from the germline V gene are SNHLY and FYNNEI. CDR3 bases: TGTGCCAGCATTGGATTCGAGTCTAGCGGTAACGAGCAGTACTTC. The encoded protein is CASIGFESSGNEQYF. Drawing the rest from reference TRBV2 and TRBJ2-7, the complete variable domain is EPEVTQTPSHQVTQMGQEVILRCVPISNHLYFYWYRQILGQKVEFLVSFYNNEISEKSEIFDDQFSVERPDGSNFTLKIRSTKLEDSAMYFCASIGFESSGNEQYFGPGTRLTVT.

This clone was observed a handful of times. CDR3 in amino acids: CSVEPDPGNEQFF. The CDR3, as DNA: TGCAGCGTTGAACCGGACCCTGGCAATGAGCAGTTCTTC. V gene TRBV29-1 combines with J gene TRBJ2-1; no clear D. This CDR3 has 13 amino acids. Trimming left V 2 bases short and J 6 bases short, with 11 bases between. Germline V lookup: CDR1 SQVTM, CDR2 ANQGSEA.

This clone has only a few counts. J is TRBJ2-7 and V is TRBV6-1; maybe TRBD1 (5 bases). V was trimmed by 3 bases and J by 0 bases, leaving 9 bases between them. Germline CDR1 MNHNS, CDR2 SASEGT. The CDR3 spans 14 residues. CDR3 bases: TGTGCCAGCAGTGATCAGGGAAGCTCCTACGAGCAGTACTTC. Protein product: CASSDQGSSYEQYF.

The V and J genes are TRBV28 and TRBJ1-5; possible D gene TRBD1, 6 bases. The V and J ends lost 5 bases and 1 base respectively, with 9 bases between them. Germline V lookup: CDR1 MDHEN, CDR2 SYDVKM. The CDR3 length is 14 residues. The CDR3 sequence: CASSPRGSNQPQHF. In DNA form, the CDR3 reads TGTGCCAGCAGTCCAAGGGGGAGCAATCAGCCCCAGCATTTT.

On this clone itself: One junction end does not reproduce the germline sequence, and a read error may be involved. The CDR3 coding sequence is TGTGCTAGCAGCTCCGGGAACCAAGAGACCCAGTACTTC. It is translated as CASSSGNQETQYF. This chain links TRBV7-7 with TRBJ2-5; a possible D gene is TRBD2 (5 bases). Germline V gene data show CDR1 as SSHAT and CDR2 as FNYEAQ (reference sequence). The CDR3 totals 13 residues. Based on the CDR3 plus reference TRBV7-7 and TRBJ2-5, the full variable domain is GAGVSQSPRYKVTKRGQDVTLRCDPISSHATLYWYQQALGQGPEFLTYFNYEAQPDKSGLPSDRFSAERPEGSISTLTIQRTEQRDSAMYRCASSSGNQETQYFGPGTRLLVL.

The chain combines TRBV5-4 with TRBJ2-2; possibly TRBD2 for D (5 bases). CDR3 length: 14 amino acids. Looked up from germline, CDR1 is SGHNT and CDR2 is YYREEE (reference sequence). V was clipped by 0 bases and J by 6 bases, with 9 bases between them. CDR3: CASSLDRGSGELFF. CDR3 DNA sequence: TGTGCCAGCAGCTTGGATCGAGGGTCCGGGGAGCTGTTTTTT.

J is TRBJ2-5 and V is TRBV15; maybe TRBD2 (7 bases). The CDR3 covers 13 residues. Germline V gene lookup returns CDR1 LNHNV and CDR2 YYDKDF (reference sequence). The V gene lost 3 bases and the J gene lost 10 bases, with 15 bases spanning the gap. The CDR3 region is CATSSLIGGVQYF. CDR3 nucleotides: TGTGCCACCAGCAGTCTCATAGGGGGGGTCCAGTACTTC.

This clone has more than one count but fewer than ten. This rearrangement joins TRBV6-5 to TRBJ1-5, with 8 bases fitting TRBD1. J was trimmed by 7 bases and V by 6 bases; bases with no gene match: 8. This CDR3 contains 14 residues. The germline CDR1 and CDR2 sequences are MNHEY and SVGAGI. The CDR3 protein is CASRSGQGKQPQHF. The CDR3 DNA reads TGTGCCAGCAGATCCGGACAGGGAAAACAGCCCCAGCATTTT.